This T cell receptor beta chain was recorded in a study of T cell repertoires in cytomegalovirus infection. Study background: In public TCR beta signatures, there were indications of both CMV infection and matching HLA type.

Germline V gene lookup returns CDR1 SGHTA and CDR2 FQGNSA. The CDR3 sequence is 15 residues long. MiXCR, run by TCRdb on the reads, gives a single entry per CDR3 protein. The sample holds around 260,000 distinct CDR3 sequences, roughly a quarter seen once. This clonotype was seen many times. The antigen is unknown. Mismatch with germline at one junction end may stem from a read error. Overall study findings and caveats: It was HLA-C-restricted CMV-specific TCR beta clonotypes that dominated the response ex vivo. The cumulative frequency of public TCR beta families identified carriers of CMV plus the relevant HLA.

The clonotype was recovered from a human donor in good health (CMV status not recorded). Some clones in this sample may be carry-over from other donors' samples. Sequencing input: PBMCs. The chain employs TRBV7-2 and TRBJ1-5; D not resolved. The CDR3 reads CASSLMGSSDQPQHF. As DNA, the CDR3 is TGTGCCAGCAGCCTAATGGGGAGTAGCGATCAGCCCCAGCATTTT. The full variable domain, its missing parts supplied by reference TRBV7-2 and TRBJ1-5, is GAGVSQSPSNKVTEKGKDVELRCDPISGHTALYWYRQSLGQGLEFLIYFQGNSAPDKSGLPSDRFSAERTGGSVSTLTIQRTQQEDSAVYLCASSLMGSSDQPQHFGDGTRLSIL.